This T cell receptor beta chain stems from a study of blood T cells in healthy people across ages. Study-level findings and limits: Diversity was higher, and naive CD4+ cells more numerous, in long-lived donors than in aged donors.

The CDR3 consists of 12 residues. The germline CDR1 and CDR2 sequences are DFQATT and SNEGSKA (reference sequence). Trimming removed 7 bases from V and 7 bases from J; junction bases left unmatched: 7. Per-sample yields of isolated PBMCs were at least 6.5 million. Then a second PCR, running about 6 to 12 cycles, was carried out with a sample-barcoded 5' primer and a J-beta primer mix. Every sample gave at least 3 million paired-end reads containing CDR3. TCRdb reprocessed the 5' RACE reads via MiXCR and lists one record per CDR3 protein. The table includes fewer than 650,000 distinct CDR3 sequences, roughly a quarter detected once. Comment on this clonotype: The antigen is unknown.

These data also formed part of another study, on T cells of mothers and their children. That source reports: There were over 8.5 million TCR beta CDR3 reads from each mother and a few million from each child.

The TCR was taken from a boy aged 2 to 10 in good health. Sequencing was performed on blood. This chain connects TRBV20-1 to TRBJ2-3; 8 positions match TRBD2. Written as DNA, the CDR3 is TGCAGTGGAACGGGAGGGCAAAATACGCAGTATTTT. Translated: CSGTGGQNTQYF.